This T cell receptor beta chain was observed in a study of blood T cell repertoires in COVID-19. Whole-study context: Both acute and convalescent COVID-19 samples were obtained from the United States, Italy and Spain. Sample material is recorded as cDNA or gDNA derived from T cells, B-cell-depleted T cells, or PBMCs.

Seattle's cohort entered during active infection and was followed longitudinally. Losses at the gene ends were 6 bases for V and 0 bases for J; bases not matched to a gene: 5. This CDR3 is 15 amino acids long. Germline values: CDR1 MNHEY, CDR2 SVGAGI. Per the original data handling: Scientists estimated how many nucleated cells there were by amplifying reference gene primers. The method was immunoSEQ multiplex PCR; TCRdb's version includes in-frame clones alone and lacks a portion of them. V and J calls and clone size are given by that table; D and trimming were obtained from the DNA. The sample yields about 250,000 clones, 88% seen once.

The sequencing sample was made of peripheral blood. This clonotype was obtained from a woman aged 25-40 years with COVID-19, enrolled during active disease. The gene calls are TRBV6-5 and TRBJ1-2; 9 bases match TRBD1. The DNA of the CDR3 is TGTGCCAGCAGCCCCGGACAGGGGACTAACTATGGCTACACCTTC. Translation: CASSPGQGTNYGYTF.